Following are 29 T cell receptor beta chains from one sample sequenced in a study of graft-versus-host responses after intestinal transplantation. The protocol was immunoSEQ multiplex PCR, while the TCRdb copy is restricted to in-frame clones and leaves out a portion. The table has 75,000 to 100,000 clones, 80% to 85% seen once. Which antigens these TCRs recognize remains unknown. The sample in question was unstimulated CD8+ T cells sorted from spleen or lymph node cells, obtained before intestinal transplant. These receptors were obtained from a human donor who received an intestinal transplant.

The rearrangement links TRBV5-6 to TRBJ2-7; the D gene could be TRBD1 or TRBD2 (5 bases each). The CDR3 loop spans 14 amino acids. Germline CDR1 SGHDT, CDR2 YYEEEE. V lost 3 bases to trimming and J lost 5 bases, with 15 bases between them. The CDR3 bases are TGTGCCAGCAGCTCCGGGTCGGGGCACCACGAGCAGTACTTC. Translated, it gives CASSSGSGHHEQYF.

V is TRBV9 and J is TRBJ1-2; 8 nucleotides agree with TRBD1. The CDR3 runs 14 residues. Germline-derived CDR1 and CDR2 are SGDLS and YYNGEE. Germline trimming cut 4 bases from V and 5 bases from J; bases unmatched to any gene: 7. CDR3 sequence: CASSRWTGRYGYTF. For the CDR3, the DNA is TGTGCCAGCAGCAGATGGACAGGGAGGTATGGCTACACCTTC.

The J gene is TRBJ2-5, the V gene TRBV6-6; 7 nucleotides align to TRBD1. The V segment lost 1 base and the J segment 3 bases; nucleotides outside the gene matches: 8. The CDR3 has 16 residues. The germline gives CDR1 MNHNY, CDR2 SVGAGI (reference sequence). The CDR3 protein is CASSYFGWTGEETQYF. The CDR3 DNA reads as TGTGCCAGCAGTTACTTTGGGTGGACAGGAGAAGAGACCCAGTACTTC.

This rearrangement joins TRBV28 to TRBJ1-1; D might be TRBD1 (5 bases). The V end lost 3 bases, the J end lost 0 bases, and 8 bases lay between the germline ends. The CDR3 length is 14 residues. Germline V gene lookup returns CDR1 MDHEN and CDR2 SYDVKM. The chain's CDR3 is CASSFGTVNTEAFF. CDR3 bases: TGTGCCAGCAGTTTCGGGACGGTGAACACTGAAGCTTTCTTT.

The V call is TRBV9, the J call TRBJ1-2; 8 positions agree with TRBD1. V shed 3 bases, J shed 7 bases, and the junction held 5 bases outside the gene matches. The CDR3 spans 13 residues. Looked up from germline, CDR1 is SGDLS and CDR2 is YYNGEE. The CDR3 DNA sequence: TGTGCCAGCAGCGGACAGGGGCTCCCTGGCTACACCTTC. Translation: CASSGQGLPGYTF.

This clone was observed a few times. The V gene is TRBV6-5, the J gene TRBJ2-2; 7 positions agree with TRBD2. Germline CDR1 reads MNHEY; CDR2 reads SVGAGI. CDR3 length: 15 residues. V lost 6 bases and J lost 4; bases outside the gene matches: 8. The CDR3 sequence is CASSPGGYPTGELFF. The CDR3 bases are TGTGCCAGCAGCCCGGGAGGCTACCCCACCGGGGAGCTGTTTTTT.

As concerns this clone: The junction departs from germline at one end; a sequencing error may be responsible. The chain joins TRBV4-1 to TRBJ1-4; unclear D gene. CDR3 size: 13 residues. The V gene's germline CDR1 is MGHRA and CDR2 YSYEKL. CDR3 bases: TGCGCCAGCAGCCAAGAGGGGAATGGAAAACTGTTTTTT. Amino acid sequence: CASSQEGNGKLFF.

The CDR3 here is CASSVGLAGPYTGELFF. In DNA, the CDR3 is TGTGCCAGCAGCGTAGGGCTAGCGGGGCCGTACACCGGGGAGCTGTTTTTT. The chain carries TRBV9 and TRBJ2-2; TRBD2 agrees at 9 bases. Germline values: CDR1 SGDLS, CDR2 YYNGEE. The CDR3 length is 17 residues. The ends lost 0 bases at V and 3 bases at J; junction bases unmatched: 6.

The V gene is TRBV4-1, the J gene TRBJ2-3, with 10 bases lining up with TRBD2. Trimming removed 2 bases from V and 14 bases from J; junction bases left unmatched: 7. In germline, CDR1 is MGHRA, CDR2 YSYEKL. The CDR3 loop spans 13 amino acids. Here the CDR3 DNA reads TGCGCCAGCAGCCAATGGACGGGACTAGCGAGGTATTTT. It is translated as CASSQWTGLARYF.

The chain employs TRBV10-1 and TRBJ2-3; no clear D. The CDR3 runs 14 residues. Per germline, CDR1 WNHNN and CDR2 SYGVQD (reference sequence). The V gene lost 3 bases and the J gene lost 2 bases, with 9 bases spanning the gap. The CDR3: CASSDSGFTDTQYF. In DNA, the CDR3 is TGCGCCAGCAGTGATTCGGGCTTCACAGATACGCAGTATTTT.

The chain carries TRBV15 and TRBJ1-5; no reliable D call. The length of the CDR3 is 14 residues. Germline V lookup: CDR1 LNHNV, CDR2 YYDKDF (reference sequence). Trimming cost V 0 bases and J 9 bases, with 12 bases left between them. CDR3 protein: CATSRDGGQRPQHF. The CDR3 coding sequence is TGTGCCACCAGCAGAGATGGAGGGCAGCGGCCCCAGCATTTT.

The chain is built from TRBV19 and TRBJ2-7, with D perhaps TRBD1 or TRBD2 (6 bases each). Germline V gene data show CDR1 as LNHDA and CDR2 as SQIVND (reference sequence). The germline V and J ends were trimmed by 6 bases and 2 bases, with 14 bases remaining between them. CDR3 length: 14 residues. This chain's CDR3 is CASSPGGGPYEQYF. Written as DNA, the CDR3 is TGTGCCAGTAGCCCAGGTGGGGGGCCCTACGAGCAGTACTTC.

This chain links TRBV6-5 with TRBJ2-5, with a weak D call TRBD2 (6 bases). This CDR3 spans 15 amino acids. Germline-derived CDR1 and CDR2 are MNHEY and SVGAGI. The V gene lost 5 bases and the J gene lost 4 bases, with 17 bases spanning the gap. The CDR3 sequence is CASSTWTTLGETQYF. CDR3 DNA sequence: TGTGCCAGCAGTACCTGGACTACCCTAGGAGAGACCCAGTACTTC.

The chain couples TRBV10-3 to TRBJ2-7, with 8 bases that match TRBD2. This CDR3 spans 15 amino acids. Losses at the gene ends were 6 bases for V and 2 bases for J; bases not matched to a gene: 9. Germline V gives CDR1 ENHRY, CDR2 SYGVKD. The CDR3 sequence is CAISQLLADPYEQYF. CDR3 bases: TGTGCCATCAGCCAACTACTAGCGGACCCCTACGAGCAGTACTTC.

This clone was counted between two and nine times. The CDR3 spells CASSGGTSYNEQFF. DNA for the CDR3: TGTGCCAGCAGCGGGGGGACCTCCTACAATGAGCAGTTCTTC. This chain connects TRBV5-4 to TRBJ2-1, with TRBD2 as a possible D gene (6 bases). In germline, CDR1 is SGHNT, CDR2 YYREEE (reference sequence). The length of the CDR3 is 14 residues. V was pared by 4 bases and J by 0 bases, with 8 bases between.

The chain joins TRBV4-2 to TRBJ1-5, with a possible D match to TRBD1 (6 bases). The CDR3 runs to 15 residues. Trimming left V 3 bases short and J 3 bases short, with 12 bases between. From germline, CDR1 is LGHNA and CDR2 YNFKEQ. The DNA of the CDR3 is TGTGCCAGCAGCCAGGTAGGACAGATCAATCAGCCCCAGCATTTT. The encoded protein is CASSQVGQINQPQHF.

The chain uses TRBV6-1 and TRBJ1-6; a weak D match, TRBD1 (6 bases). Deletions cut 5 bases from V and 14 bases from J, with 19 bases between. Germline V CDR1 and CDR2: MNHNS, SASEGT. The CDR3 consists of 14 residues. The CDR3 spells CASSYQGSSGALHF. CDR3 nucleotide sequence: TGTGCCAGCAGTTATCAAGGCTCCTCAGGGGCCCTCCACTTT.

DNA for the CDR3: TGCAGCGTTGGTTACCCAGCCAAAAACATTCAGTACTTC. Its protein is CSVGYPAKNIQYF. The V gene is TRBV29-1, the J gene TRBJ2-4; D ambiguous. Germline V lookup: CDR1 SQVTM, CDR2 ANQGSEA. V was cut by 4 bases and J by 0 bases, with 7 bases left in between. The CDR3 runs to 13 residues.

V is TRBV7-2 and J is TRBJ2-3, with TRBD2 identical over 11 bases. The CDR3 is 18 amino acids. Germline V CDR1 and CDR2: SGHTA, FQGNSA. V lost 5 bases and J lost 2; bases outside the gene matches: 12. As DNA, the CDR3 is TGTGCCAGCAGCCTCCCCTCCCTAGCGGGGGGATCCACAGATACGCAGTATTTT. Its protein product is CASSLPSLAGGSTDTQYF.

The chain joins TRBV11-2 to TRBJ2-4, with D perhaps TRBD1 or TRBD2 (6 bases each). Deletions cut 5 bases from V and 2 bases from J, with 16 bases between. The CDR3 is 16 residues long. From germline, CDR1 is SGHAT and CDR2 FQNNGV. The CDR3 loop reads CASSLGGVLTKNIQYF. The CDR3 nucleotides are TGTGCCAGCAGCCTCGGGGGCGTCCTGACCAAAAACATTCAGTACTTC.

The sample holds one count of this clone. The chain carries TRBV2 and TRBJ1-1; maybe TRBD1 (6 bases). Germline V lookup: CDR1 SNHLY, CDR2 FYNNEI. The CDR3 contains 15 residues. V shed 7 bases and J shed 1 base, with 16 bases lying between them. The CDR3 is CASIKKGGGNTEAFF. The DNA of the CDR3 is TGTGCCAGCATTAAGAAGGGGGGTGGGAACACTGAAGCTTTCTTT.

The chain recombines TRBV5-4 with TRBJ2-2; a possible D gene is TRBD2 (6 bases). V was shortened by 5 bases and J by 1 base, with 9 bases between the two germline ends. The germline CDR1 and CDR2 sequences are SGHNT and YYREEE (reference sequence). This CDR3 has 14 residues. CDR3 DNA sequence: TGTGCCAGCAGACCTAGCGAGAACACCGGGGAGCTGTTTTTT. Translated, it gives CASRPSENTGELFF.

This chain connects TRBV5-1 to TRBJ1-1, with 8 bases aligning to TRBD1. This CDR3 is built from 14 residues. Germline-derived CDR1 and CDR2 are SGHRS and YFSETQ. Trimming took 1 base from V and 4 from J; bases not matched to a gene: 3. This chain's CDR3 is CASSLSTGGTEAFF. CDR3 DNA sequence: TGCGCCAGCAGCTTGTCAACAGGGGGCACTGAAGCTTTCTTT.

V gene TRBV6-5 combines with J gene TRBJ1-4; the D is unclear. Germline V CDR1 and CDR2: MNHEY, SVGAGI. Trimming pared 0 bases from V and 7 bases from J, leaving 6 bases between. The CDR3 is 13 amino acids. CDR3: CASSYSRVEKLFF. The CDR3 region has the DNA TGTGCCAGCAGTTACTCGAGGGTTGAAAAACTGTTTTTT.

The J gene is TRBJ1-6, the V gene TRBV11-2; 10 bases match TRBD1. The CDR3 length is 15 residues. V lost 5 bases and J lost 8; bases outside the gene matches: 6. From germline, CDR1 is SGHAT and CDR2 FQNNGV. The CDR3 nucleotides are TGTGCCAGCAGCCCCCGACAGGGGGCTGATTCACCCCTCCACTTT. Amino acid sequence: CASSPRQGADSPLHF.

The rearrangement links TRBV30 to TRBJ2-7; D is undetermined. CDR3 length equals 13 residues. CDR1 is GTSNPN, CDR2 SVGIG, per germline (reference sequence). The V end lost 5 bases, the J end lost 6 bases, and 17 bases lay between the germline ends. Here the CDR3 DNA reads TGTGCCTGGTCGTATCCTGGTAGGGTCGAGCAGTACTTC. This codes for CAWSYPGRVEQYF.

The chain combines TRBV11-2 with TRBJ2-7, with 7 bases lining up with TRBD1. V trimming: 0 bases; J trimming: 0 bases; junction bases outside the gene matches: 2. The CDR3 covers 15 residues. The V gene's germline CDR1 is SGHAT and CDR2 FQNNGV. CDR3 sequence reads: CASSLDGQASYEQYF. Here the CDR3 DNA reads TGTGCCAGCAGCTTAGATGGACAGGCCTCCTACGAGCAGTACTTC.

To note about this clone: The sample carries other DNA sequences with the same CDR3. The chain links TRBV5-1 to TRBJ2-7, with D unresolved. V was cut by 0 bases and J by 5 bases, with 9 bases left in between. CDR3 length equals 13 residues. Germline lookup yields CDR1 SGHRS and CDR2 YFSETQ. CDR3 nucleotides: TGCGCCAGCAGCTTGGGGGGTCCGAACGAGCAGTACTTC. This sequence encodes CASSLGGPNEQYF. Combining the CDR3 with reference TRBV5-1 and TRBJ2-7 gives the whole variable domain KAGVTQTPRYLIKTRGQQVTLSCSPISGHRSVSWYQQTPGQGLQFLFEYFSETQRNKGNFPGRFSGRQFSNSRSEMNVSTLELGDSALYLCASSLGGPNEQYFGPGTRLTVT.

This chain uses TRBV7-6 with TRBJ2-7; no clear D gene. The CDR3 is made up of 13 amino acids. V lost 0 bases, J lost 0 bases, and 3 bases lay in between. CDR1 is SGHVS and CDR2 is FNYEAQ in the germline V gene. Written as DNA, the CDR3 is TGTGCCAGCAGCTTAGCCAGCTCCTACGAGCAGTACTTC. Its protein is CASSLASSYEQYF.